This paragraph covers one T cell receptor beta chain sequence. What it recognizes is unknown. As to treatment: oral pan-JAK inhibitor, 5-10 mg twice daily. PBMC-derived CD4+ and CD8+ T cells were sorted. This sample is part of a study of CD8+ T cells in alopecia areata. Overall study findings and caveats: During tofacitinib treatment, many expanded lesional clones remained in scalp and blood. Compared with normal scalp, lesional scalp had higher clonality and more expanded CD8+ clones.

The V gene's germline CDR1 is SGDLS and CDR2 YYNGEE. V lost 0 bases and J lost 7; bases outside the gene matches: 7. The CDR3 has 16 amino acids. cDNA reverse transcribed from extracted RNA served as the sequencing template. Sequencing was performed with immunoSEQ multiplex PCR; in TCRdb, only in-frame clones are kept and a portion is missing. Among a few hundred thousand clones listed, approximately 47% were seen once. The chain carries TRBV9 and TRBJ2-7; the match to TRBD2 covers 13 bases. The sequence derives from a human donor with alopecia areata. The sample was CD4+ T cells sorted from blood, taken at approximately week 36, from a patient treated with tofacitinib. This CDR3 is CASSVAPGLAGEEQYF. In DNA form, the CDR3 reads TGTGCCAGCAGCGTAGCCCCAGGACTAGCGGGAGAGGAGCAGTACTTC.